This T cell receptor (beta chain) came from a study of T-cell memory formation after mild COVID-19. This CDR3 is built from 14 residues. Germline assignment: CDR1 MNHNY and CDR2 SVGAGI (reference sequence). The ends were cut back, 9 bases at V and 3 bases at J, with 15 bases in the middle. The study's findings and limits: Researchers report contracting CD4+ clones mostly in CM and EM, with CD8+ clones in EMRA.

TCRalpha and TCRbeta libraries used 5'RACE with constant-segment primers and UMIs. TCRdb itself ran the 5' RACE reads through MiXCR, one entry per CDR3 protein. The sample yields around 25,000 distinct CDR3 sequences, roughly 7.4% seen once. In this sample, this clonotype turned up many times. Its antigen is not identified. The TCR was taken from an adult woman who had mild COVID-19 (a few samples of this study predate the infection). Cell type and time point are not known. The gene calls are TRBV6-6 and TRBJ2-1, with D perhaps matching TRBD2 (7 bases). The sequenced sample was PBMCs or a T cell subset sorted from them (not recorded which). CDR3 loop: CASKGGAHYNEQFF. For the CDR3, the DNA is TGTGCCAGTAAAGGGGGGGCCCACTACAATGAGCAGTTCTTC.